The rows below give T cell receptor beta chains drawn from one sample of a study of blood T cells in healthy people across ages. A single record per CDR3 protein comes from TCRdb applying MiXCR to the 5' RACE reads. Of 1.8 million or so distinct CDR3 sequences in the sample, about two fifths are singletons; the top ten hold roughly 24%. The sample taken for sequencing was blood. Source of these receptors: a human donor in good health. CDR3s include the opening cysteine and the closing phenylalanine or tryptophan. A D gene is named only where the DNA matches it firmly. Not every row has a clone size; where given, it reads once, few, many or a size class.

TRBJ1-2 TRBD1 TRBV4-1 once TGCGCCAGCAGCAAGTCCGGCCACAGGGGGCCCCCCTTAGGCTACACCTTC CASSKSGHRGPPLGYTF
TRBJ2-1 TRBD1 TRBV6-5 . TGTGCCACCAGACAGGGGGTGACCTACAATGAGCAGTTCTTC CATRQGVTYNEQFF
TRBJ1-2 . TRBV6-1 many TGTGCCAGCAGTGAAGAGAGTGGTCGAGGTTTCCTTTATGGCTACACCTTC CASSEESGRGFLYGYTF
TRBJ1-2 . TRBV29-1 . TGCAGCGTTGAAGATCGGGGGGAAGGTGGCTACACCTTC CSVEDRGEGGYTF
TRBJ2-2 . TRBV20-1 . TGCAGTGCCCCCGAGCAGGGCGTGGGGACCGGGGAGCTGTTTTTT CSAPEQGVGTGELFF
TRBJ2-3 TRBD1 TRBV5-5 few TGTGCCAGCAGCATCCCGGACAGGGAGGGCACAGATACGCAGTATTTT CASSIPDREGTDTQYF
TRBJ2-1 . TRBV28 few TGTGCCAGCAACAGGGTTCATGAGCAGTTCTTC CASNRVHEQFF
TRBJ2-5 TRBD1 TRBV20-1 . TGCAGTGCGCATAATGGGGGACAGGTAGAGGGTGTGGAGACCCAGTACTTC CSAHNGGQVEGVETQYF
TRBJ2-2 . TRBV5-5 . TGTGCCAGCAGCTCAGAACAGGCCGGCGCGAACACCGGGGAGCTGTTTTTT CASSSEQAGANTGELFF
TRBJ2-5 . TRBV28 many TGTGCCAGCAGGCTCCTCGGGGGCCATGGGGTCCAAGAGACCCAGTACTTC CASRLLGGHGVQETQYF
TRBJ2-5 . TRBV20-1 . TGCAGAGCGAAGACAGGCATTTACGAAGAGACCCAGTACTTC CRAKTGIYEETQYF
TRBJ2-7 . TRBV28 few TGTGCCAGCAGGACCAACGGGGCAGCCTACGAGCAGTACTTC CASRTNGAAYEQYF
TRBJ2-1 . TRBV9 . TGTGCCAGCAGCTATAATGGGGGGCCGTACAATGAGCAGTTCTTC CASSYNGGPYNEQFF
TRBJ1-1 TRBD1 TRBV29-1 . TGCAGCGCTCAGGGGGCTACTGAAGCTTTCTTT CSAQGATEAFF
TRBJ2-3 . TRBV12-3/TRBV12-4 . TGTGCCAGCAGTCTTAGCGGTGGAGGGGGGAACGGGACAGATACGCAGTATTTT CASSLSGGGGNGTDTQYF